This TCR beta chain was captured in a study of human T cells and chemical hapten exposure. Looking at the study overall: Small pooled library volume differences chiefly drove per-sample TCR yield variation. General study results and limits: DPC sensitization produced no change in TCRs with frequency above 1 in 1000.

A single record per CDR3 protein comes from TCRdb applying MiXCR to the RACE reads. Of some 350,000 distinct CDR3 sequences listed, around 7% are singletons. There are many counts of this clonotype. Its antigen is unknown. The V and J ends lost 5 bases and 4 bases, in that order; junction bases with no gene match: 5. CDR1 and CDR2 from the germline V gene are SGHNT and YENEEA. This CDR3 is built from 13 residues. Time point here: patch test 1, 2 weeks after DPC sensitization. Treatment: therapeutic diphenylcyclopropenone sensitization with weekly scalp DPC. People who gave samples had alopecia, were 18 to 70 years old, and were suitable for DPC.

This sequence joins TRBV11-3 and TRBJ2-7; the match to TRBD1 covers 7 bases. The receptor was isolated from a woman aged 18-29 years with alopecia areata. Some clones in this sample may be carry-over from other donors' samples. The sequencing used whole blood, collected in connection with sensitization to the hapten diphenylcyclopropenone (DPC). The CDR3 sequence: CASSRGQQYEQYF. CDR3 bases: TGTGCCAGCAGCAGGGGACAGCAGTACGAGCAGTACTTC.